This T cell receptor beta chain was found in a study of cytomegalovirus exposure and HLA in healthy donors. Study-level information: The same platform was used for the 130 or so validation repertoires as for the approximately 730 first-cohort repertoires, as reported in a later analysis. The study, taken as a whole, reports: Most TCR sequences proved rare, with some public TCRs found in many donors. The authors listed roughly 150 TCR beta chains as cytomegalovirus-associated.

Method: immunoSEQ multiplex PCR; TCRdb's copy keeps in-frame clones and lacks some. The data show about 120,000 clones, with roughly 84% seen just once and 2.1% held by the top ten. As concerns this clone: Its target is not known.

Germline assignment: CDR1 MNHNY and CDR2 SVGAGI (reference sequence). The CDR3 has 15 amino acids. Unmatched junction bases numbered 5, after V lost 2 bases and J lost 6 bases. Source material: PBMCs. This TCR was sampled from a woman between 25 and 40 years old in good health and CMV-seronegative. The chain uses TRBV6-6 and TRBJ2-2; 8 bases align to TRBD2. The CDR3 DNA reads TGTGCCAGCAGTTACAGTGATAGCGGGGCCGGGGAGCTGTTTTTT. Amino acid sequence: CASSYSDSGAGELFF.